Below are 21 T cell receptor beta chains sequenced from a single sample in a study of blood T cell repertoires in COVID-19. TCRdb's table, derived via immunoSEQ multiplex PCR, lists solely in-frame clones and lacks some. Among over 250,000 clones listed, around 90% were seen once. Sequenced material: peripheral blood. These TCRs come from a man in his fifties or sixties with acute or convalescent COVID-19.

A single count supports this clone. The chain couples TRBV10-3 to TRBJ2-7; unclear D gene. Germline V lookup: CDR1 ENHRY, CDR2 SYGVKD. Between the trimmed V and J ends, which lost 9 bases and 2 bases, there was a span of 11 bases. This CDR3 has 12 amino acids. The CDR3 coding sequence is TGTGCCATAGGAAGAGAGGCCTACGAGCAGTACTTC. It translates to CAIGREAYEQYF.

CDR3 residues: CASSQRTGDHEQYF. The CDR3 DNA follows: TGTGCCAGCAGCCAGAGGACAGGGGACCACGAGCAGTACTTC. The V and J genes are TRBV7-9 and TRBJ2-7; 9 nucleotides line up with TRBD1. J gave up 5 bases and V 5 bases, and 7 bases lay outside the gene matches. Looked up from germline, CDR1 is SEHNR and CDR2 is FQNEAQ (reference sequence). This CDR3 is 14 amino acids long.

The CDR3, as DNA: TGCGCCAGCAGCCGGGCCGGGACAGGGGGCATGCCTGAAGCTTTCTTT. As protein: CASSRAGTGGMPEAFF. The chain joins TRBV5-1 to TRBJ1-1; 12 nucleotides match TRBD1. Germline V CDR1 and CDR2: SGHRS, YFSETQ. The CDR3 extends over 16 amino acids. After removal of 4 bases from V and 6 bases from J, the junction contained 10 bases not matched to a gene.

This clone is a singleton in its sample. In DNA form, the CDR3 reads TGTGCCACGAGGGGGGGAGAAATGAACACTGAAGCTTTCTTT. This translates into CATRGGEMNTEAFF. This chain uses TRBV10-3 with TRBJ1-1; TRBD1 might be the D (6 bases). The CDR3 is 14 amino acids. Trimming left V 10 bases short and J 0 bases short, with 15 bases between. CDR1 and CDR2 from the germline V gene are ENHRY and SYGVKD.

The V call is TRBV12-3 or TRBV12-4, the J call TRBJ2-1; no firm D call. This CDR3 has 12 residues. The V end lost 2 bases, the J end lost 6 bases, and 5 bases lay between the germline ends. The CDR3 region is CASSLLGNEQFF. CDR3 sequence (DNA): TGTGCCAGCAGTTTACTAGGCAATGAGCAGTTCTTC.

The chain couples TRBV6-5 to TRBJ1-2; maybe TRBD1 (6 bases). Trimming removed 8 bases at V and 5 bases at J, with 18 bases between. Germline CDR1 reads MNHEY; CDR2 reads SVGAGI. The CDR3 spans 14 residues. For the CDR3, the DNA is TGTGCCAGCCTCCCCGGGCAGGGGCGGTATGGCTACACCTTC. Its translation: CASLPGQGRYGYTF.

The V and J genes are TRBV20-1 and TRBJ2-1; no reliable D call. The germline V gene has CDR1 DFQATT and CDR2 SNEGSKA (reference sequence). The CDR3 runs 11 residues. V was pared by 1 base and J by 10 bases, with 8 bases between. The CDR3 spells CSARGAVEQFF. CDR3 nucleotide sequence: TGCAGTGCTAGAGGGGCAGTAGAGCAGTTCTTC.

The gene calls are TRBV11-2 and TRBJ2-7; TRBD1 aligns across 8 bases. CDR3 length: 15 amino acids. CDR1 and CDR2 from the germline V gene are SGHAT and FQNNGV. Trimming removed 1 base from V and 1 base from J; junction bases left unmatched: 3. The CDR3 loop reads CASSLGTGISYEQYF. The CDR3 region has the DNA TGTGCCAGCAGCTTAGGGACAGGGATTTCCTACGAGCAGTACTTC.

The chain employs TRBV7-9 and TRBJ2-5; D ambiguous. The CDR3 is 12 amino acids. With 3 bases removed from V and 5 bases from J, the gap between germline ends came to 7 bases. Germline CDR1 reads SEHNR; CDR2 reads FQNEAQ (reference sequence). The DNA for the CDR3 is TGTGCCAGCAGCTTCCGGTTTGAGACCCAGTACTTC. Residues: CASSFRFETQYF.

The chain links TRBV11-2 to TRBJ1-5, with D hard to call. The CDR3 totals 15 residues. Trimming took off 1 base at V and 0 bases at J, with 7 bases between the two ends. CDR1 is SGHAT, CDR2 FQNNGV, per germline. This CDR3 reads CASSLGTYSNQPQHF. CDR3 in DNA: TGTGCCAGCAGCTTAGGGACTTATAGCAATCAGCCCCAGCATTTT.

V is TRBV4-1 and J is TRBJ1-5, with a possible D match to TRBD1 (5 bases). CDR1 and CDR2 from the germline V gene are MGHRA and YSYEKL. CDR3 size: 16 residues. V lost 0 bases, J lost 3 bases, and 12 bases lay in between. As DNA, the CDR3 is TGCGCCAGCAGCCAAGATCCCCGACAGATCAATCAGCCCCAGCATTTT. Its protein product is CASSQDPRQINQPQHF.

This chain's CDR3 is CASSAGFSGANVLTF. Here the CDR3 DNA reads TGCGCCAGCAGTGCAGGGTTCTCTGGGGCCAACGTCCTGACTTTC. The rearrangement uses TRBV10-1 and TRBJ2-6; D might be TRBD1 (5 bases). The CDR3 is made up of 15 amino acids. CDR1 and CDR2 from the germline V gene are WNHNN and SYGVQD (reference sequence). V was cut by 4 bases and J by 0 bases, with 7 bases left in between.

The chain employs TRBV7-3 and TRBJ2-1; 10 bases map to TRBD2. The CDR3 is 13 amino acids. V lost 4 bases and J lost 10; bases outside the gene matches: 4. Per the germline V gene, CDR1 is SGHTA and CDR2 is FQGTGA. In DNA, the CDR3 is TGTGCCAGCAGCTCAACTAGCGGGGCCGAGCAGTTCTTC. It codes for CASSSTSGAEQFF.

This clone was counted a single time. V gene TRBV5-1 combines with J gene TRBJ1-5; D call uncertain. The CDR3 runs 16 residues. CDR1 is SGHRS, CDR2 YFSETQ, per germline. Deletions cut 1 base from V and 1 base from J, with 12 bases between. The CDR3 spells CASSLSPGGSNQPQHF. CDR3 bases: TGCGCCAGCAGCTTGAGTCCCGGAGGGAGCAATCAGCCCCAGCATTTT.

The J gene is TRBJ1-2, the V gene TRBV6-2 or TRBV6-3; maybe TRBD1 (5 bases). The germline V gene encodes CDR1 MNHEY and CDR2 SVGEGT. The CDR3 contains 15 residues. V shed 6 bases and J shed 0 bases, with 14 bases lying between them. The CDR3 spells CASSGGTEANYGYTF. The CDR3 region has the DNA TGTGCCAGCAGCGGCGGGACTGAGGCTAACTATGGCTACACCTTC.

This chain links TRBV11-2 with TRBJ2-5, with D possibly TRBD1 on 6 matching bases. V lost 6 bases and J lost 4, with 21 bases in between. This CDR3 region has 16 residues. Germline V gene data show CDR1 as SGHAT and CDR2 as FQNNGV. CDR3: CASSDWDTRGGETQYF. The CDR3 region has the DNA TGTGCCAGCAGTGATTGGGACACTCGGGGTGGAGAGACCCAGTACTTC.

J is TRBJ1-5 and V is TRBV6-5, with D possibly being TRBD1 (5 bases). The CDR3 covers 14 residues. CDR1 is MNHEY and CDR2 is SVGAGI in the germline V gene. V gave up 7 bases and J gave up 1 base, with 11 bases separating them. DNA for the CDR3: TGTGCCAGCAACCAGGGAGGGAGCAATCAGCCCCAGCATTTT. It is translated as CASNQGGSNQPQHF.

This chain uses TRBV2 with TRBJ1-6, with TRBD1 matching over 9 bases. The germline CDR1 and CDR2 sequences are SNHLY and FYNNEI. The J segment lost 10 bases and the V segment lost 0 bases, leaving 4 bases of the junction unmatched. The CDR3 covers 15 residues. This CDR3 reads CASSEAGTGTSPLHF. Written as DNA, the CDR3 is TGTGCCAGCAGTGAAGCCGGGACAGGGACCTCACCCCTCCACTTT.

This clone was seen only once. The CDR3 region is CARCGRGGGGVNTGELFF. CDR3 sequence (DNA): TGCGCCCGCTGTGGCCGCGGGGGCGGGGGGGTCAACACCGGGGAGCTGTTTTTT. V gene TRBV10-2 combines with J gene TRBJ2-2; 9 bases align to TRBD2. J was trimmed by 2 bases and V by 11 bases; bases with no gene match: 18. This CDR3 is built from 18 residues. The germline V gene has CDR1 WSHSY and CDR2 SAAADI.

V and J are TRBV7-6 and TRBJ2-1; 8 nucleotides line up with TRBD2. Trimming took 5 bases from V and 5 from J; bases not matched to a gene: 11. The germline gives CDR1 SGHVS, CDR2 FNYEAQ. The CDR3 loop spans 16 amino acids. CDR3 nucleotide sequence: TGTGCCAGCAGCCCGACTAGTGCGGGGGGTAACAATGAGCAGTTCTTC. It yields the protein CASSPTSAGGNNEQFF.

The chain carries TRBV7-9 and TRBJ2-1; D might be TRBD1 (6 bases). Trimming left V 4 bases short and J 0 bases short, with 13 bases between. Germline CDR1 and CDR2: SEHNR and FQNEAQ (reference sequence). The CDR3 totals 16 residues. The DNA for the CDR3 is TGTGCCAGCAGCTCGGCGGACAGTAGCTCCTACAATGAGCAGTTCTTC. Translated: CASSSADSSSYNEQFF.